This T cell receptor (beta chain) was found in a study of T cells after yellow fever vaccination. The germline CDR1 and CDR2 sequences are MDHEN and SYDVKM. The CDR3 sequence is 15 residues long. Trimming pared 4 bases from V and 4 bases from J, leaving 14 bases between. Points on this clonotype: Its antigen is still unknown.

Whole-study results and caveats: The appearance of a small share of clonotypes in both CD4 and CD8 compartments was observed. Re-detected after boosting: most primary clones, 96% of CD4 and 80% to 90% of CD8.

Researchers made TCR cDNA using 5'RACE template switching, and this step added a universal primer site and UMIs. One entry per CDR3 protein results from TCRdb running MiXCR on the 5' RACE reads. The sample has under 300,000 distinct CDR3 sequences; 6% to 7.5% are singletons. This clonotype was sampled from a man under 40 who received the YFV17D yellow fever vaccine. This material consisted of CD4+ T cells sorted from PBMCs, taken 15 days after the yellow fever booster vaccination. The V gene is TRBV28, the J gene TRBJ2-1, with D perhaps assigned TRBD1 or TRBD2 (5 bases each). The chain's CDR3 is CASSSGTLRYNEQFF. The CDR3 nucleotides are TGTGCCAGCAGTTCTGGGACCCTGAGGTACAATGAGCAGTTCTTC. The entire variable domain, with the rest obtained from reference TRBV28 and TRBJ2-1, is as follows: DVKVTQSSRYLVKRTGEKVFLECVQDMDHENMFWYRQDPGLGLRLIYFSYDVKMKEKGDIPEGYSVSREKKERFSLILESASTNQTSMYLCASSSGTLRYNEQFFGPGTRLTVL.